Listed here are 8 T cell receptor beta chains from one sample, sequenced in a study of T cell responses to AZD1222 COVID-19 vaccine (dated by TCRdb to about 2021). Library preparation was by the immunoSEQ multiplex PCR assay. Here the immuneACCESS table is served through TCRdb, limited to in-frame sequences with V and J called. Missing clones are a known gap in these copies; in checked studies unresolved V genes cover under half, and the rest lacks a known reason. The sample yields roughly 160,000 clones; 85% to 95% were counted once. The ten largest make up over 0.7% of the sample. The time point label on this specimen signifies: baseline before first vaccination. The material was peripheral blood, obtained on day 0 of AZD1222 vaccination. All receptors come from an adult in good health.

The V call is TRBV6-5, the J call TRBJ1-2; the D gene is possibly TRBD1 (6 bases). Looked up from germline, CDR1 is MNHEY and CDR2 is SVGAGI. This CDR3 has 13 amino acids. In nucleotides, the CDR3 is TGTGTCACCAAGGGGGGAGTTGGCTATGGCTACACCTTC. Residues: CVTKGGVGYGYTF.

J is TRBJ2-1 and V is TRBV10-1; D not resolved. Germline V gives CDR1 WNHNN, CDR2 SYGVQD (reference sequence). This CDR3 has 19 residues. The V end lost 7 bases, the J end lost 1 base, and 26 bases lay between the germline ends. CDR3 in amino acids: CASTETGPISRGSYNEQFF. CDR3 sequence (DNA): TGCGCCAGCACCGAAACCGGGCCCATTTCCCGTGGGTCCTACAATGAGCAGTTCTTC.

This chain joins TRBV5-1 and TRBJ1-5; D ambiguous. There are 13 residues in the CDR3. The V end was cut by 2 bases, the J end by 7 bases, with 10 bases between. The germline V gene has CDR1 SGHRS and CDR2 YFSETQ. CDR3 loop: CASSFRLSQPQHF. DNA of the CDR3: TGCGCCAGCAGCTTTCGTTTAAGCCAGCCCCAGCATTTT.

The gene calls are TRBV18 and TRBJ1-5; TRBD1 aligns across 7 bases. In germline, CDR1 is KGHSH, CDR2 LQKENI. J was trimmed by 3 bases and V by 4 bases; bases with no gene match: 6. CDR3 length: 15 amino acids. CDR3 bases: TGTGCCAGCTCACTTTCACAGGGGAACAATCAGCCCCAGCATTTT. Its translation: CASSLSQGNNQPQHF.

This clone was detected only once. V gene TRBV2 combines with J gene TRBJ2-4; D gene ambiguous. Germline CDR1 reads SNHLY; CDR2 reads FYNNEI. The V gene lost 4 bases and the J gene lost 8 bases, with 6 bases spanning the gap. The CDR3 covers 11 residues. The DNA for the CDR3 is TGTGCCAGCAGTGGAGAGGACATTCAGTACTTC. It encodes CASSGEDIQYF.

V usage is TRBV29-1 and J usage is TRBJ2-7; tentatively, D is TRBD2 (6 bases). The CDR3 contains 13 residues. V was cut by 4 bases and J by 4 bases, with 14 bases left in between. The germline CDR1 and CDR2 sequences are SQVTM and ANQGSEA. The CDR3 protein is CSVGEAGTYEQYF. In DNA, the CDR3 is TGCAGCGTTGGGGAGGCAGGGACTTACGAGCAGTACTTC.

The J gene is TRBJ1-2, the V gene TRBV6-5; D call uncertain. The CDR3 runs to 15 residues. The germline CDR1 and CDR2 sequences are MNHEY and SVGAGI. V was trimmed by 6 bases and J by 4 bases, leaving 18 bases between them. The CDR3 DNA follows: TGTGCCAGCAGCCGTACGCCAGACGGGCCCTATGGCTACACCTTC. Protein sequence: CASSRTPDGPYGYTF.

CDR3 bases: TGTGCCACCAGCTTCGACGGACGCTCTGGAAACACCATATATTTT. Its translation is CATSFDGRSGNTIYF. The chain uses TRBV15 and TRBJ1-3; D uncertain. Germline CDR1 reads LNHNV; CDR2 reads YYDKDF (reference sequence). The CDR3 has 15 residues. Trimming removed 5 bases at V and 0 bases at J, with 11 bases between.